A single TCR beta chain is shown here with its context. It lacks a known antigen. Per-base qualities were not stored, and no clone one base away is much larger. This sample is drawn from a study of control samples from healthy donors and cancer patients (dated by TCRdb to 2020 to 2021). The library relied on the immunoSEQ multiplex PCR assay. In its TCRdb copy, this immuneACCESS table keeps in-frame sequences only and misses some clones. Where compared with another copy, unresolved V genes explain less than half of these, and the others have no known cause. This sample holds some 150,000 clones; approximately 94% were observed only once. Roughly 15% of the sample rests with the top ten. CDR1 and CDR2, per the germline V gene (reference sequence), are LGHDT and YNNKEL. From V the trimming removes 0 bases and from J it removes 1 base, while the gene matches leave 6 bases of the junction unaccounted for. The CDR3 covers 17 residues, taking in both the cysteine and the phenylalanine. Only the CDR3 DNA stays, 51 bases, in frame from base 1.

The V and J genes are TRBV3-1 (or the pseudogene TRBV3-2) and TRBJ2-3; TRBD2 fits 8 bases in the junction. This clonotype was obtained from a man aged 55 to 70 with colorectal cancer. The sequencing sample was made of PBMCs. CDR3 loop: CASSQEAAGDGTDTQYF. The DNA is TGTGCCAGCAGCCAAGAGGCAGCGGGGGACGGCACAGATACGCAGTATTTT.